Listed here are 15 T cell receptor beta chains from one sample, sequenced in a study of Ad26.COV2.S vaccination and SARS-CoV-2 variants. Data came from immunoSEQ multiplex PCR; TCRdb stores just in-frame clones and leaves some out. This table holds about 680,000 clones, approximately 88% found once. Treatment of the sample: around 19 received Ad26.COV2.S at low or high dose, single or two shots; about 5 received placebo; per-sample allocation not given. Sample collection was performed on day 63 after the first vaccine or placebo injection. This material consisted of peripheral blood, taken in a trial of Ad26.COV2.S vaccine versus placebo. Every receptor here comes from a person aged 18-65 years who received the Ad26.COV2.S COVID-19 vaccine or a placebo.

The rearrangement uses TRBV7-9 and TRBJ1-1; D call uncertain. The V and J ends lost 4 bases and 4 bases respectively, with 16 bases between them. The CDR3 extends over 15 amino acids. The V gene's germline CDR1 is SEHNR and CDR2 FQNEAQ (reference sequence). The CDR3 reads CASSSLNSWGTEAFF. The CDR3 DNA follows: TGTGCCAGCAGCTCACTAAACAGCTGGGGCACTGAAGCTTTCTTT. The full variable domain, completed using reference TRBV7-9 and TRBJ1-1, is DTGVSQNPRHKITKRGQNVTFRCDPISEHNRLYWYRQTLGQGPEFLTYFQNEAQLEKSRLLSDRFSAERPKGSFSTLEIQRTEQGDSAMYLCASSSLNSWGTEAFFGQGTRLTVV.

The rearrangement links TRBV3-1 (or the pseudogene TRBV3-2) to TRBJ2-5, with 8 bases identical to TRBD2. CDR1 is LGHDT, CDR2 YNNKEL, per germline (reference sequence). This CDR3 is 13 amino acids long. J was trimmed by 3 bases and V by 4 bases; bases with no gene match: 1. The DNA for the CDR3 is TGTGCCAGCAGCCCCGGGGGGGAAGAGACCCAGTACTTC. Translated, it gives CASSPGGEETQYF.

This chain uses TRBV19 with TRBJ2-2; D gene unclear. Germline V gene sequence: CDR1 LNHDA, CDR2 SQIVND (reference sequence). The CDR3 runs to 15 residues. V was shortened by 8 bases and J by 7 bases, with 20 bases between the two germline ends. CDR3 in amino acids: CASQRVIEYHGELFF. CDR3 DNA sequence: TGTGCCAGTCAACGGGTAATCGAGTATCACGGGGAGCTGTTTTTT.

The chain recombines TRBV4-2 with TRBJ2-3; 16 bases line up with TRBD2. Unmatched junction bases numbered 6, after V lost 0 bases and J lost 9 bases. The CDR3 spans 17 residues. Per the germline V gene, CDR1 is LGHNA and CDR2 is YNFKEQ. CDR3 sequence reads: CASSQDRGLAGGDTQYF. CDR3 DNA sequence: TGTGCCAGCAGCCAAGATAGGGGACTAGCGGGAGGGGACACGCAGTATTTT.

This clone was recorded a few times. The same CDR3 arises from other DNA sequences in this sample as well. The chain recombines TRBV2 with TRBJ2-7; the D is unclear. Trimming removed 6 bases at V and 0 bases at J, with 6 bases between. Germline loops: CDR1 SNHLY, CDR2 FYNNEI. The CDR3 runs 12 residues. The CDR3 is CASRTVSYEQYF. The CDR3 DNA is TGTGCCAGCAGGACCGTCTCCTACGAGCAGTACTTC.

The genes are TRBV29-1 and TRBJ1-2, with D possibly matching TRBD1 (6 bases). This CDR3 is 14 amino acids long. V was shortened by 6 bases and J by 7 bases, with 21 bases between the two germline ends. Per the germline V gene, CDR1 is SQVTM and CDR2 is ANQGSEA. CDR3 residues: CSVSYFGTRFGYTF. The CDR3 DNA is TGCAGCGTAAGTTACTTCGGGACAAGGTTTGGCTACACCTTC. The whole variable domain, remainder taken from reference TRBV29-1 and TRBJ1-2, is SAVISQKPSRDICQRGTSLTIQCQVDSQVTMMFWYRQQPGQSLTLIATANQGSEATYESGFVIDKFPISRPNLTFSTLTVSNMSPEDSSIYLCSVSYFGTRFGYTFGSGTRLTVV.

The CDR3 nucleotides are TGTGCCAGCAGCTTCCCGGTTAGCTCCTACAATGAGCAGTTCTTC. As protein: CASSFPVSSYNEQFF. The V gene is TRBV7-2, the J gene TRBJ2-1, with no clear D. The V end was cut by 3 bases, the J end by 0 bases, with 9 bases between. This CDR3 is 15 amino acids long. CDR1 and CDR2 (germline): SGHTA, FQGNSA. Full variable domain (outside the CDR3, taken from reference TRBV7-2 and TRBJ2-1): GAGVSQSPSNKVTEKGKDVELRCDPISGHTALYWYRQSLGQGLEFLIYFQGNSAPDKSGLPSDRFSAERTGGSVSTLTIQRTQQEDSAVYLCASSFPVSSYNEQFFGPGTRLTVL.

This chain joins TRBV13 and TRBJ2-7; D call uncertain. This CDR3 comprises 15 residues. Trimming pared 1 base from V and 5 bases from J, leaving 15 bases between. Germline CDR1 PRHDT, CDR2 FYEKMQ (reference sequence). This CDR3 reads CASSLDRVICHEQYF. The CDR3 coding sequence is TGTGCCAGCAGCTTAGATCGGGTGATTTGTCACGAGCAGTACTTC.

This clone was seen just once. The gene calls are TRBV6-6 and TRBJ1-5, with D possibly matching TRBD1 (5 bases). The ends were cut back, 2 bases at V and 2 bases at J, with 7 bases in the middle. The CDR3 covers 14 residues. The V gene's germline CDR1 is MNHNY and CDR2 SVGAGI (reference sequence). CDR3 in amino acids: CASSYGAGNQPQHF. CDR3 nucleotides: TGTGCCAGCAGTTACGGGGCAGGCAATCAGCCCCAGCATTTT.

The genes are TRBV3-1 (or the pseudogene TRBV3-2) and TRBJ2-1, with D perhaps assigned TRBD1 or TRBD2 (6 bases each). The CDR3 consists of 14 residues. Deletions cut 0 bases from V and 6 bases from J, with 9 bases between. The germline CDR1 and CDR2 sequences are LGHDT and YNNKEL (reference sequence). The CDR3 region has the DNA TGTGCCAGCAGCCAAGAAGGGGGGATCAATGAGCAGTTCTTC. This sequence encodes CASSQEGGINEQFF.

The rearrangement joins TRBV12-3 or TRBV12-4 to TRBJ2-1; unclear D gene. CDR3 size: 12 residues. V gave up 7 bases and J gave up 6 bases, with 10 bases separating them. DNA for the CDR3: TGTGCCAGCATCTCCGATGGCAATGAGCAGTTCTTC. Encoded protein: CASISDGNEQFF.

The chain couples TRBV11-3 to TRBJ2-1; D call uncertain. V was trimmed by 5 bases and J by 1 base, leaving 9 bases between them. This CDR3 has 14 residues. Germline V gives CDR1 SGHNT, CDR2 YENEEA. The CDR3 sequence: CASSRLGSYNEQFF. In DNA, the CDR3 is TGTGCCAGCAGCCGTTTGGGATCCTACAATGAGCAGTTCTTC.

The genes are TRBV6-2 or TRBV6-3 and TRBJ1-2; TRBD1 agrees at 9 bases. CDR3 length equals 16 residues. Germline V gene lookup returns CDR1 MNHEY and CDR2 SVGEGT. Trimming removed 5 bases from V and 8 bases from J; junction bases left unmatched: 15. CDR3 sequence reads: CASSRPTGGSFYGYTF. CDR3 DNA: TGTGCCAGCAGTCGACCGACAGGGGGTAGTTTCTACGGCTACACCTTC.

The chain uses TRBV5-1 and TRBJ2-4, with 7 nucleotides matching TRBD1. Germline trimming cut 6 bases from V and 12 bases from J; bases unmatched to any gene: 6. Germline CDR1 reads SGHRS; CDR2 reads YFSETQ. The CDR3 has 11 amino acids. CDR3 amino acids: CASTGEGAQYF. CDR3 DNA sequence: TGCGCCAGCACTGGAGAGGGGGCTCAGTACTTC.

The CDR3 loop is CASSFGGASGRVGAQYF. Here the CDR3 DNA reads TGTGCCAGCAGCTTCGGGGGGGCTAGCGGGAGGGTAGGGGCCCAGTACTTC. V usage is TRBV7-2 and J usage is TRBJ2-5, with 12 bases that match TRBD2. There are 17 residues in the CDR3. Losses at the gene ends were 3 bases for V and 9 bases for J; bases not matched to a gene: 14. In germline, CDR1 is SGHTA, CDR2 FQGNSA.